Listed below are T cell receptor beta chains from one sample, sequenced in a study of blood T cell repertoires in COVID-19. This table comes from immunoSEQ multiplex PCR, and its TCRdb copy is limited to in-frame clones, with some not included. The table has some 170,000 clones, 75% to 90% seen once. Sequenced: peripheral blood. The receptor source for this set is a woman aged 55-70 years with acute or convalescent COVID-19. Each CDR3 is given with its conserved first and last residue. Fields, in order: clone size, CDR3 length, J gene, V gene, D gene, CDR3 DNA, CDR3 protein. D genes are given only for firm matches. The size of a clone is reported for some rows only, either as once, few or many, or as a class for expanded clones.

>once|15|TRBJ2-7|TRBV7-9|.
TGTGCCAGCAGCTTACTTGGGGCAGCATCCTACGAGCAGTACTTC
CASSLLGAASYEQYF
>.|16|TRBJ2-1|TRBV28|TRBD2
TGTGCCAGCCAAAGTGGCGGGACTAGCGGGTTAAATGAGCAGTTCTTC
CASQSGGTSGLNEQFF
>once|16|TRBJ1-6|TRBV6-6|.
TGTGCCAGCACTTCAGACATGAGCTCCTATAATTCACCCCTCCACTTT
CASTSDMSSYNSPLHF
>.|15|TRBJ1-6|TRBV7-8|.
TGTGCCAGCAGCTTAGGAGACACCTATAATTCACCCCTCCACTTT
CASSLGDTYNSPLHF
>.|15|TRBJ1-5|TRBV30|TRBD1
TGTGCCTGGAGTGGGGGACAGGGAGTAATACAGCCCCAGCATTTT
CAWSGGQGVIQPQHF
>.|16|TRBJ1-4|TRBV24-1|TRBD1
TGTGCCACCAGTGATGCGGGACAGGGAATGTTGGAAAAACTGTTTTTT
CATSDAGQGMLEKLFF
>.|13|TRBJ2-3|TRBV5-4|.
TGTGCCAGCAGAACTCATGATTCAGATACGCAGTATTTT
CASRTHDSDTQYF
>.|16|TRBJ2-5|TRBV7-9|.
TGTGCCAGCAGCCCTCTTGCGAGGGTAGGGCAAGAGACCCAGTACTTC
CASSPLARVGQETQYF
>.|18|TRBJ2-2|TRBV6-1|TRBD2
TGTGCCAGCAGTGAATACGGGGGACTAGCGGGAGGAACCGGGGAGCTGTTTTTT
CASSEYGGLAGGTGELFF
>once|13|TRBJ1-1|TRBV11-1|TRBD1
TGTGCCAGCAGCCCGCCGGGACAGTCTGAAGCTTTCTTT
CASSPPGQSEAFF
>.|14|TRBJ1-3|TRBV25-1|.
TGTGCCAGCACAACGCAGGACTCTGGAAACACCATATATTTT
CASTTQDSGNTIYF
>.|16|TRBJ2-5|TRBV7-2|TRBD2
TGTGCCAGCAGCTTTAATTTAGGGGCGGGAGGGGAGACCCAGTACTTC
CASSFNLGAGGETQYF
>once|15|TRBJ2-1|TRBV28|TRBD2
TGTGCCAGCAGTATACGACTAGCGGTCTTTGAAAAGCAGTTCTTC
CASSIRLAVFEKQFF
>.|15|TRBJ2-1|TRBV7-2|TRBD2
TGTGCCAGCAGCTTAGAAGCGGGAGATGGGAATGAGCAGTTCTTC
CASSLEAGDGNEQFF
>.|12|TRBJ1-5|TRBV27|TRBD1
TGTGCCAGCAGTACCAGGGGGCAGCCCCAGCATTTT
CASSTRGQPQHF
>.|20|TRBJ2-1|TRBV19|TRBD2
TGTGCCAGTAGTATAGAAGCTAGCGGGAACCAACATTTCTCCTACAATGAGCAGTTCTTC
CASSIEASGNQHFSYNEQFF
>.|18|TRBJ2-3|TRBV4-1|TRBD2
TGCGCCAGCAGCCAAGATCAGGGATTAGCGGGAGCTAAAGATACGCAGTATTTT
CASSQDQGLAGAKDTQYF
>once|13|TRBJ1-1|TRBV7-2|TRBD1
TGTGCCAGCAGCTCACCGGGGGACAGGGAAGCTTTCTTT
CASSSPGDREAFF
>.|15|TRBJ2-7|TRBV27|TRBD1
TGTGCCAGCAGAACAGGGACAGAGGGACCCTACGAGCAGTACTTC
CASRTGTEGPYEQYF
>.|13|TRBJ2-7|TRBV4-1|TRBD2
TGCGCCAGCAGCCTTCGGGGGGACTACGAGCAGTACTTC
CASSLRGDYEQYF
>.|14|TRBJ2-1|TRBV6-2/TRBV6-3|TRBD2
TGTGCCAGCAGCCTACTAGCGGGAGGTGGGGAGCAGTTCTTC
CASSLLAGGGEQFF
>.|16|TRBJ2-3|TRBV28|TRBD2
TGTGCCAGCAGTTTGCAGCCTAGCGGGAGGACAGATACGCAGTATTTT
CASSLQPSGRTDTQYF
>few|14|TRBJ2-1|TRBV6-1|.
TGTGCCAGCAGTGAAGACGGGATCGAGCTGGCGCAGTTCTTC
CASSEDGIELAQFF
>.|13|TRBJ1-2|TRBV6-5|.
TGTGCCAGCAGGGACAGCACTGACTATGGCTACACCTTC
CASRDSTDYGYTF
>.|17|TRBJ2-6|TRBV7-9|.
TGTGCCAGCACTATCTCCGGGGGGCGTATAGGGGCCAACGTCCTGACTTTC
CASTISGGRIGANVLTF
>.|18|TRBJ2-1|TRBV19|TRBD2
TGTGCCAGTAGCGGAACTAGCGGGATCGGATTCTCCTACAATGAGCAGTTCTTC
CASSGTSGIGFSYNEQFF
>.|15|TRBJ2-1|TRBV7-8|.
TGTGCCAGCAGCTTAGAACGGAGCTCCTACAATGAGCAGTTCTTC
CASSLERSSYNEQFF
>.|12|TRBJ1-2|TRBV3-1/TRBV3-2|TRBD1
TGTGCCAGCAGCCCGGGACAGTCTGGCTACACCTTC
CASSPGQSGYTF
>.|15|TRBJ1-5|TRBV5-5|.
TGTGCCAGCAGCCCGTCAGGGCAGGGGAGTCAGCCCCAGCATTTT
CASSPSGQGSQPQHF
>.|14|TRBJ2-1|TRBV28|.
TGTGCCAGCAGTACCCCCGGGGGAACCAATGAGCAGTTCTTC
CASSTPGGTNEQFF
>.|15|TRBJ2-1|TRBV27|TRBD2
TGTGCCAGCAGACTGGGACTAGCGGGCGCCAATGAGCAGTTCTTC
CASRLGLAGANEQFF
>.|14|TRBJ2-3|TRBV19|TRBD2
TGTGCCAGTAGTATGTCTAGCGGTCCAGATACGCAGTATTTT
CASSMSSGPDTQYF
>once|19|TRBJ2-3|TRBV7-3|TRBD2
TGTGCCAGCAGCTTAGGCCCCCGGACTAGCGGCTCATACACAGATACGCAGTATTTT
CASSLGPRTSGSYTDTQYF
>few|14|TRBJ2-3|TRBV6-5|TRBD1
TGTGCCAGCAGTTACGGGACAGGGTCAGATACGCAGTATTTT
CASSYGTGSDTQYF
>.|14|TRBJ1-5|TRBV10-3|.
TGTGCCACTTGTCTCGACAGGTCAGATCAGCCCCAGCATTTT
CATCLDRSDQPQHF
>.|14|TRBJ1-1|TRBV3-1/TRBV3-2|.
TGTGCCAGCAGCCAAGTCCCGGGGGGCACTGAAGCTTTCTTT
CASSQVPGGTEAFF
>.|18|TRBJ2-7|TRBV15|.
TGTGCCACCAGCAGAGATCCTTCTGTCGGGAAGAACGTTTGGCCACAGTACTTC
CATSRDPSVGKNVWPQYF
>once|15|TRBJ2-7|TRBV27|.
TGTGCCAGCAGTTCAACGACTAGATTTCCCTACGAGCAGTACTTC
CASSSTTRFPYEQYF
>.|15|TRBJ1-4|TRBV2|TRBD1
TGTGCCAGCAGCTTGGACAGGGGGCGGATTGAAAAACTGTTTTTT
CASSLDRGRIEKLFF
>.|14|TRBJ1-1|TRBV6-5|.
TGTGCCAGCAGCCCCGGGGTTATGAACACTGAAGCTTTCTTT
CASSPGVMNTEAFF
>.|12|TRBJ1-1|TRBV5-1|.
TGCGCCAGCAGCTTGGAAGGGGAACAAGCTTTCTTT
CASSLEGEQAFF